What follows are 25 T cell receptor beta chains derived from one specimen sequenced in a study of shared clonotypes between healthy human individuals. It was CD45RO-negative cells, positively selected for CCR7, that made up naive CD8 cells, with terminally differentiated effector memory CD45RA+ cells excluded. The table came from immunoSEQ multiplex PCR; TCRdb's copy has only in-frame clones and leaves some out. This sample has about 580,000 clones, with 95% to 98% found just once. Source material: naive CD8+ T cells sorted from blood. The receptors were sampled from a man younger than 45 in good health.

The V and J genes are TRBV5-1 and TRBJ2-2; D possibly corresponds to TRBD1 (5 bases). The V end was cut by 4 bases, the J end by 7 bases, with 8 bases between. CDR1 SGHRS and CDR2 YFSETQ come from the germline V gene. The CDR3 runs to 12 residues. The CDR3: CASSDSFGELFF. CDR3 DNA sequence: TGCGCCAGCAGCGACAGCTTCGGGGAGCTGTTTTTT.

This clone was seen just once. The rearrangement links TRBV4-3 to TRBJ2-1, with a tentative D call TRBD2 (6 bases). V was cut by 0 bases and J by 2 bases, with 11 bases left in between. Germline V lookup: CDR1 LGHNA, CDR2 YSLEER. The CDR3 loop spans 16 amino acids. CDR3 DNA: TGCGCCAGCAGCCAAGATTCAGCGGGTCCCTACAATGAGCAGTTCTTC. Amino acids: CASSQDSAGPYNEQFF.

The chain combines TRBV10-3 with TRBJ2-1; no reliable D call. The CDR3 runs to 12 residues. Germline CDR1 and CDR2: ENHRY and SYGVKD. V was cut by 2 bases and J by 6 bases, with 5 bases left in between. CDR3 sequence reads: CAISEVGNEQFF. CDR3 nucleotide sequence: TGTGCCATCAGTGAGGTAGGCAATGAGCAGTTCTTC.

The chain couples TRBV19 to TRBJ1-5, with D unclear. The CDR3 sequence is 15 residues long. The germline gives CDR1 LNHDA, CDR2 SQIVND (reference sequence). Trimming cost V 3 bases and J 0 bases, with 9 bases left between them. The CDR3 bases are TGTGCCAGTAGTATCCAAGCCTATAGCAATCAGCCCCAGCATTTT. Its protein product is CASSIQAYSNQPQHF.

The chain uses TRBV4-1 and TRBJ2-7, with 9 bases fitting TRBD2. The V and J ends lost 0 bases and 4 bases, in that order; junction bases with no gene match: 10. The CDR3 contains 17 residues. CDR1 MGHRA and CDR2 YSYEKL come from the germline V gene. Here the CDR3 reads CASSQEGTLAGRYEQYF. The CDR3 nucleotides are TGCGCCAGCAGCCAAGAGGGGACCCTAGCGGGAAGGTACGAGCAGTACTTC.

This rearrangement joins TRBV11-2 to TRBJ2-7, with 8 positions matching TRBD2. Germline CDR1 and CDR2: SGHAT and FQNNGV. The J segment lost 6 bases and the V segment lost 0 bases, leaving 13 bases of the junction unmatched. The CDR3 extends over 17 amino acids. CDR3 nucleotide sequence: TGTGCCAGCAGCTTAGATATGGCGGGAGGACTCCGCTCCGAGCAGTACTTC. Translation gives CASSLDMAGGLRSEQYF.

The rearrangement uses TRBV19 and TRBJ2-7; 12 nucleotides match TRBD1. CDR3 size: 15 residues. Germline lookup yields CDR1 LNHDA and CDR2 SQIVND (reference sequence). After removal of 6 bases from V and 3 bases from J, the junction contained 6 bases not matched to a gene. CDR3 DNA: TGTGCCAGTAGCAGTCGGGACAGGGGGCACTACGAGCAGTACTTC. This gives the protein CASSSRDRGHYEQYF.

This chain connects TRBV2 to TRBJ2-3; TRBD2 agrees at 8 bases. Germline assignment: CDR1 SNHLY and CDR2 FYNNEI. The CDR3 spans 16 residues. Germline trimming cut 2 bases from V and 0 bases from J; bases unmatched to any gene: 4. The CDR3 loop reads CASSESLAGSTDTQYF. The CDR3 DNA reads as TGTGCCAGCAGTGAATCCTTAGCGGGAAGCACAGATACGCAGTATTTT.

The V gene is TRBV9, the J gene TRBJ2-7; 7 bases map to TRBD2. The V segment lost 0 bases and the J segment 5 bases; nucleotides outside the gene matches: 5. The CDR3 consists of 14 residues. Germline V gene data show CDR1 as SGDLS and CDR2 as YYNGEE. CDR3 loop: CASSVDGRPDEQYF. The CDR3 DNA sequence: TGTGCCAGCAGCGTAGACGGGAGGCCCGACGAGCAGTACTTC.

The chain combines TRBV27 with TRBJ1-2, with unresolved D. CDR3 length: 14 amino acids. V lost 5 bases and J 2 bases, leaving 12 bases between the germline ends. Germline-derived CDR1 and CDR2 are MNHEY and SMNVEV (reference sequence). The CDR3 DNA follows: TGTGCCAGCAGTACGAACAACCTCAACTATGGCTACACCTTC. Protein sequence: CASSTNNLNYGYTF.

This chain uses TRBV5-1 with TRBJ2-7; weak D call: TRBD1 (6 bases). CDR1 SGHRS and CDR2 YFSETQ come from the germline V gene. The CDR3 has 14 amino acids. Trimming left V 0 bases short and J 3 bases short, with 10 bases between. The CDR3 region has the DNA TGCGCCAGCAGCTTGGAAAACAGGGTCTACGAGCAGTACTTC. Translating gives CASSLENRVYEQYF.

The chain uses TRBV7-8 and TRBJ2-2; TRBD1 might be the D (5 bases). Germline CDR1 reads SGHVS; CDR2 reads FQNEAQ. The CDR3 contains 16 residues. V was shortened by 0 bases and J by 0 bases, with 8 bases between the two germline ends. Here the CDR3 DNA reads TGTGCCAGCAGCTTAGCCCTGACAGCGAACACCGGGGAGCTGTTTTTT. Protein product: CASSLALTANTGELFF.

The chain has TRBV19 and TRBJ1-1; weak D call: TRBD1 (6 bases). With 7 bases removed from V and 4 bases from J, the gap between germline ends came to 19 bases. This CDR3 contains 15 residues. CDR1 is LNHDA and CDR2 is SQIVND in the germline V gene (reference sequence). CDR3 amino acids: CASTPLQGVGTEAFF. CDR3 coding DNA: TGTGCCAGTACCCCCCTACAGGGCGTCGGCACTGAAGCTTTCTTT. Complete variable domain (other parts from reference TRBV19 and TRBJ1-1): DGGITQSPKYLFRKEGQNVTLSCEQNLNHDAMYWYRQDPGQGLRLIYYSQIVNDFQKGDIAEGYSVSREKKESFPLTVTSAQKNPTAFYLCASTPLQGVGTEAFFGQGTRLTVV.

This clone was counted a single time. The CDR3 DNA reads as TGTGCCAGCAGCTTGGTAACTAGCAGGGTCACAGATACGCAGTATTTT. It codes for CASSLVTSRVTDTQYF. J is TRBJ2-3 and V is TRBV5-5; tentative D call: TRBD2 (6 bases). Trimming left V 0 bases short and J 2 bases short, with 13 bases between. There are 16 residues in the CDR3. CDR1 SGHKS and CDR2 YYEKEE come from the germline V gene (reference sequence).

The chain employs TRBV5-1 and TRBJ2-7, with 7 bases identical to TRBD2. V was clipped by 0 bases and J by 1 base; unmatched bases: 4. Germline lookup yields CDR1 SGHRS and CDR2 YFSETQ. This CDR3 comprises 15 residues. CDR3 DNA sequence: TGCGCCAGCAGCTTGGAAGCGGGAAAATCCTACGAGCAGTACTTC. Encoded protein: CASSLEAGKSYEQYF.

Here the CDR3 DNA reads TGTGCCAGCAGAGGGCCCCGCGCGACCGGACAACCGGAGCAGTACTTC. Its translation: CASRGPRATGQPEQYF. This sequence joins TRBV5-8 and TRBJ2-7; a weak D match, TRBD1 (5 bases). The CDR3 loop spans 16 amino acids. Germline CDR1 is SGHTS and CDR2 is YDEGEE. Trimming took off 5 bases at V and 7 bases at J, with 25 bases between the two ends.

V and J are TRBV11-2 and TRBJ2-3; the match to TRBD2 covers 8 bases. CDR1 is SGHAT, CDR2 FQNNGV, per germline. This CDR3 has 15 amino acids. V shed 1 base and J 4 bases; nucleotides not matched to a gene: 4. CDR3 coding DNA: TGTGCCAGCAGCTTAGGTGGCGGGAGGTCAGATACGCAGTATTTT. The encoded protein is CASSLGGGRSDTQYF.

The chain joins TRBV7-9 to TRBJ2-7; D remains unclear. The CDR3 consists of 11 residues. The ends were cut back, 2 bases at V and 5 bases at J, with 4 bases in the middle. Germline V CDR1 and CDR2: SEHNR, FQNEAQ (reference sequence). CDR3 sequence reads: CASSLHDEQYF. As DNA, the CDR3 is TGTGCCAGCAGCTTACACGACGAGCAGTACTTC.

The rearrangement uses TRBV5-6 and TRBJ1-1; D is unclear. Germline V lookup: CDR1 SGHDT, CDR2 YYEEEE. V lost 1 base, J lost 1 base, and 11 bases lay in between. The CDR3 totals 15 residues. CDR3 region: CASSLKRAWNTEAFF. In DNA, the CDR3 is TGTGCCAGCAGCTTGAAGAGGGCTTGGAACACTGAAGCTTTCTTT.

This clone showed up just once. In DNA, the CDR3 is TGTGCCAGCAGCCCACAGGGTCATGAGCAGTTCTTC. Protein: CASSPQGHEQFF. The V gene is TRBV5-4, the J gene TRBJ2-1; a weak D match, TRBD1 (6 bases). This CDR3 is 12 amino acids long. The V end lost 4 bases, the J end lost 8 bases, and 10 bases lay between the germline ends. Germline V gene lookup returns CDR1 SGHNT and CDR2 YYREEE (reference sequence). Using reference TRBV5-4 and TRBJ2-1 for the parts outside the CDR3, the full variable domain is ETGVTQSPTHLIKTRGQQVTLRCSSQSGHNTVSWYQQALGQGPQFIFQYYREEENGRGNFPPRFSGLQFPNYSSELNVNALELDDSALYLCASSPQGHEQFFGPGTRLTVL.

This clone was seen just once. Written as DNA, the CDR3 is TGTGCCAGCAGTCACAGCGGGTCAGCCTACGAGCAGTACTTC. This gives the protein CASSHSGSAYEQYF. V is TRBV11-2 and J is TRBJ2-7, with a tentative D call TRBD2 (6 bases). The V and J ends lost 6 bases and 2 bases respectively, with 14 bases between them. The CDR3 is made up of 14 amino acids. Germline values: CDR1 SGHAT, CDR2 FQNNGV.

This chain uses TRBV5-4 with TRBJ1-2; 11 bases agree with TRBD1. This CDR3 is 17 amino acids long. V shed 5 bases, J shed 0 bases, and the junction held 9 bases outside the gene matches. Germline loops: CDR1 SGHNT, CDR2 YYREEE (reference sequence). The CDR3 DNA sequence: TGTGCCAGCAGAAATGCCGGGACAGGGGGGACTAACTATGGCTACACCTTC. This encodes CASRNAGTGGTNYGYTF.

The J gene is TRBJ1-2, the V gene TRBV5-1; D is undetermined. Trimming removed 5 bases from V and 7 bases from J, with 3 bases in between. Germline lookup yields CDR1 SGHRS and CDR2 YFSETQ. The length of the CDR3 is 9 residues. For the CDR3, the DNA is TGCGCCAGCAGGGGTGGCTACACCTTC. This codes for CASRGGYTF.

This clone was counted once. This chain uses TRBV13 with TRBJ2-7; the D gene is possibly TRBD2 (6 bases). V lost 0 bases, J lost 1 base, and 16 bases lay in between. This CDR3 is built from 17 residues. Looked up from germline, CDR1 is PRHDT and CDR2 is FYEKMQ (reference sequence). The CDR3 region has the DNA TGTGCCAGCAGCTTAGGATTGCGGGACTCTGAATCCTACGAGCAGTACTTC. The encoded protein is CASSLGLRDSESYEQYF. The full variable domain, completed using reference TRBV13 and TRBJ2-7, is AAGVIQSPRHLIKEKRETATLKCYPIPRHDTVYWYQQGPGQDPQFLISFYEKMQSDKGSIPDRFSAQQFSDYHSELNMSSLELGDSALYFCASSLGLRDSESYEQYFGPGTRLTVT.

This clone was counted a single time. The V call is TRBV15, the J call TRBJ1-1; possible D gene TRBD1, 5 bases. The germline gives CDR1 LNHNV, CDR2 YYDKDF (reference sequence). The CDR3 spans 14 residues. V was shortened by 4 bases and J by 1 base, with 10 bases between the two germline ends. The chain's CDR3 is CATSNGGGNTEAFF. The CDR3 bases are TGTGCCACCAGCAATGGTGGGGGGAACACTGAAGCTTTCTTT.